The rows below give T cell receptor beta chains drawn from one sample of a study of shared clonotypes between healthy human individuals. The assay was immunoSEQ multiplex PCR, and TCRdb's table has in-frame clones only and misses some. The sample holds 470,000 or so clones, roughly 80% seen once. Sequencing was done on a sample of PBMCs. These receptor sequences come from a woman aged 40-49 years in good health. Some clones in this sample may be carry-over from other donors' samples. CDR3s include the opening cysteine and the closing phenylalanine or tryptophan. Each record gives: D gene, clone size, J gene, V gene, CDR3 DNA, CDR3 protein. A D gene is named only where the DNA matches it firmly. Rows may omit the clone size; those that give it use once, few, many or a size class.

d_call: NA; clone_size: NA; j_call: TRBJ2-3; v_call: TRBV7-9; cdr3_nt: TGTGCCAGCAGCGGAAGCGACCGACATACGCAGTATTTT; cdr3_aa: CASSGSDRHTQYF
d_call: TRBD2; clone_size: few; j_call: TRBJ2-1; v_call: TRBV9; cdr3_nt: TGTGCCAGCAGCGTAGAGGGAGAGCGGGGTGATGAGCAGTTCTTC; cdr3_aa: CASSVEGERGDEQFF
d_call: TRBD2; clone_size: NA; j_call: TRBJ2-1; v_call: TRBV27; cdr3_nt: TGTGCCAGCAGTACTAGCGGCAATGAGCAGTTCTTC; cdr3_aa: CASSTSGNEQFF
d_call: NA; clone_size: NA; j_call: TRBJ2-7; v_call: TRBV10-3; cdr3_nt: TGTGCCATCAGTGCTGGCGGACCCTACGAGCAGTACTTC; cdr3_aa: CAISAGGPYEQYF
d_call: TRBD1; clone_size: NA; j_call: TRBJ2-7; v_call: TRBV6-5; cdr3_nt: TGTGCCAGCAGACGCGGACAGGGCTCCTACGAGCAGTACTTC; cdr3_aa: CASRRGQGSYEQYF
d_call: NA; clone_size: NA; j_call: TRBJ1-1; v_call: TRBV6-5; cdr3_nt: TGTGCCAGCAGTTGGCGGGACACCTACACTGAAGCTTTCTTT; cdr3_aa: CASSWRDTYTEAFF
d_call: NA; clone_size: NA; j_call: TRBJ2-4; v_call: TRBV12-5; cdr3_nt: TGTGCTAGTGGCGCCGGTTACAGGGATACCAAAAACATTCAGTACTTC; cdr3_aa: CASGAGYRDTKNIQYF
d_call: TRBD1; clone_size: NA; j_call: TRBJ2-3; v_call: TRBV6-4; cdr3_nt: TGTGCCAGCAGTGAATCGGGACAGGGGAGGGATACGCAGTATTTT; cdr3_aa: CASSESGQGRDTQYF
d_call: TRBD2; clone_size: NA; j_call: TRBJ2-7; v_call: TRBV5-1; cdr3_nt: TGCGCCAGCAGCCTCACTAGCGGGGCCTCCTACGAGCAGTACTTC; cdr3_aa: CASSLTSGASYEQYF
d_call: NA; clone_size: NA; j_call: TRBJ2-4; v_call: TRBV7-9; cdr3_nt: TGTGCCAGCGGCGCAGGGGATATAGCCAAAAACATTCAGTACTTC; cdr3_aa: CASGAGDIAKNIQYF
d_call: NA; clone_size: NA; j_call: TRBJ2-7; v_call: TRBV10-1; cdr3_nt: TGCGCCAGGCAAAGGACAGTCGGATACGAGCAGTACTTC; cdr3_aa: CARQRTVGYEQYF
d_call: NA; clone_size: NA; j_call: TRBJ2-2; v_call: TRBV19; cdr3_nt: TGTGCCAGTAGTCCTTACACAGAGGGAAACCCCGGGGAGCTGTTTTTT; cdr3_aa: CASSPYTEGNPGELFF
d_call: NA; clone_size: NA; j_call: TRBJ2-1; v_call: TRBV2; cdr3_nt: TGTGCCAGCAGTGCGAGTCTTACGCCTGAGCAGTTCTTC; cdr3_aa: CASSASLTPEQFF
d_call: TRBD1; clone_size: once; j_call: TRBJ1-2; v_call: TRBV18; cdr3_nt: TGTGCCAGCTCACTTTCCGACAGGGCTATCTATGGCTACACCTTC; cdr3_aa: CASSLSDRAIYGYTF
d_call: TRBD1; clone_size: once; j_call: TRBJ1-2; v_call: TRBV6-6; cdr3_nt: TGTGCCAGCAGCCTACAGACAGGGGATGGCTACACCTTC; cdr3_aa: CASSLQTGDGYTF
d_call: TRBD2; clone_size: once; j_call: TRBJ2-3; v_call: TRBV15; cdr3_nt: TGTGCCACCAGCAGAGAGGCGGGAGCGAACACAGATACGCAGTATTTT; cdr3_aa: CATSREAGANTDTQYF
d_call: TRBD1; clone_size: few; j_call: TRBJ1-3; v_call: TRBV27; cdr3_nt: TGTGCCAGCAGTTTTACCGGGACAGCTGGAAACACCATATATTTT; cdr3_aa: CASSFTGTAGNTIYF
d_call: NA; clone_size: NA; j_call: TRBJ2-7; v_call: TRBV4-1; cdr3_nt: TGCGCCAGCAGCCAAGTCCAGCTAGACGAGCAGTACTTC; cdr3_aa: CASSQVQLDEQYF
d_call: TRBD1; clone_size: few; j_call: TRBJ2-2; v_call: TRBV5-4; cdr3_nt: TGTGCCAGCAGCTCGCGACAGGGGGCCACCGGGGAGCTGTTTTTT; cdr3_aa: CASSSRQGATGELFF
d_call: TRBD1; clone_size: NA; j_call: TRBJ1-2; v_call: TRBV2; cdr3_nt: TGTGCCAGCACCTGGACAGGGGGGAACTATGGCTACACCTTC; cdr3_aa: CASTWTGGNYGYTF
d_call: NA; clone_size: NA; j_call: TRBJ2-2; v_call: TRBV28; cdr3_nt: TGTGCCAGCCGCTACACCGGGGAGCTGTTTTTT; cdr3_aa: CASRYTGELFF
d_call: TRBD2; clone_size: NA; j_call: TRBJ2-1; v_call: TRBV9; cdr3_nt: TGTGCCAGCAGCGTAGCCCTCGGGGGGGAATACAATGAGCAGTTCTTC; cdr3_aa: CASSVALGGEYNEQFF
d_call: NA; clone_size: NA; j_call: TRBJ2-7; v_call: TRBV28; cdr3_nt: TGTGCCAGCAGCGGACGGGACGGAAGCTCCTACGAGCAGTACTTC; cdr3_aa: CASSGRDGSSYEQYF
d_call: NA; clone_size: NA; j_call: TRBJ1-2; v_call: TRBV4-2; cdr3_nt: TGTGCCAGCAGCCAAGAGGTCGTGGGCAGCTATGGCTACACCTTC; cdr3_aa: CASSQEVVGSYGYTF
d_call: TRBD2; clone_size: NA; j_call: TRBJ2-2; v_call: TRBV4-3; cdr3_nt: TGCGCCAGCAGCCCGGGACTAGCGGGACCGCGGGCCAACACCGGGGAGCTGTTTTTT; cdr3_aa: CASSPGLAGPRANTGELFF